The clone carrying this T cell receptor beta chain came up a few times. The antigen remains unidentified. Extraction yielded at least 6 micrograms of total RNA per sample. A second roughly 6 to 12 cycle PCR used barcoded and J-beta primers. A template-switch adaptor containing 12 random nucleotides labeled each cDNA molecule. Each CDR3 protein is one row after TCRdb ran MiXCR on the 5' RACE reads. The profile shows over 1,500,000 distinct CDR3 sequences, roughly 49% of them singletons. This entry belongs to a study of blood T cells in healthy people across ages. Across the study: About one barcoded beta molecule was captured per two T cells (by template switching).

Study conclusions and caveats: Researchers deemed the diversity estimates from one million T cells underestimates.

CDR3 length equals 14 residues. Germline V lookup: CDR1 SGHVS, CDR2 FQNEAQ. The V gene lost 1 base and the J gene lost 5 bases, with 9 bases spanning the gap. This TCR derives from a woman aged 40 to 50 in good health. This rearrangement joins TRBV7-8 to TRBJ2-1; D call uncertain. Sequenced material: blood. The CDR3 DNA follows: TGTGCCAGCAGCTTAGAGGGAAACAACAATGAGCAGTTCTTC. Protein sequence: CASSLEGNNNEQFF.